This TCR beta chain was observed in a study of T cells in localized non-small cell lung cancer. Germline assignment: CDR1 SGHVS and CDR2 FQNEAQ. V lost 1 base and J 0 bases, leaving 9 bases between the germline ends. There are 15 residues in the CDR3. As regards this clone: Its antigen is still unknown.

Study conclusions and caveats: An association was observed between higher blood T cell density and longer overall survival. In adjacent lung, a median roughly 58 of the top 100 tumor clones were found. Uninvolved adjacent lung showed higher T cell clonality than tumor. Because researchers sequenced only one region of the tumor, heterogeneity is still possible.

Clones were sequenced by immunoSEQ multiplex PCR, and TCRdb holds only the in-frame ones, with some missing. The repertoire has 39,000 or so clones, 83% of them found once; the top ten carry 7.5% to 8%. Specimen: PBMCs, collected before any cancer treatment. The sequence came from a man aged 35 to 69 with stage II lung adenocarcinoma. This chain uses TRBV7-8 with TRBJ1-1; D gene ambiguous. In DNA form, the CDR3 reads TGTGCCAGCAGCTTAGTGGGCTCCATGAACACTGAAGCTTTCTTT. As protein: CASSLVGSMNTEAFF.